Following are 8 T cell receptor beta chains from one sample sequenced in a study of CD8 T cells in Susac syndrome. cDNA came from roughly 0.53 to 1 ug RNA primed by random hexamers. Each CDR3 protein is one row after TCRdb ran MiXCR on the immunoSEQ multiplex PCR reads. There are around 280,000 distinct CDR3 sequences in the sample; 85% occur only once, and over 0.09% lies in the top ten. Material for sequencing was CD8+ T cells from PBMCs. The receptor set was obtained from a human donor with multiple sclerosis.

The chain combines TRBV6-6 with TRBJ2-2, with 9 positions matching TRBD1. Germline V gene data show CDR1 as MNHNY and CDR2 as SVGAGI (reference sequence). The CDR3 extends over 15 amino acids. J lost 5 bases, V lost 4 bases, and 5 bases had no gene match. The DNA of the CDR3 is TGTGCCAGCAGTTTCCCGGGACAGGGAACCGGGGAGCTGTTTTTT. Its translation is CASSFPGQGTGELFF.

This chain links TRBV20-1 with TRBJ2-1, with a tentative D call TRBD2 (6 bases). CDR3 length: 14 residues. Trimming took off 0 bases at V and 6 bases at J, with 12 bases between the two ends. Germline V gene data show CDR1 as DFQATT and CDR2 as SNEGSKA (reference sequence). In DNA, the CDR3 is TGCAGTGCTAGAGAGTTCCGACTAGGCAATGAGCAGTTCTTC. Its translation is CSAREFRLGNEQFF.

This clonotype was recorded only once. The chain is built from TRBV19 and TRBJ2-3, with 12 bases identical to TRBD1. CDR1 is LNHDA and CDR2 is SQIVND in the germline V gene (reference sequence). The V and J ends lost 6 bases and 6 bases, in that order; junction bases with no gene match: 7. The CDR3 sequence is 15 residues long. The CDR3 loop reads CASRPGQGAADTQYF. DNA of the CDR3: TGTGCCAGTAGACCGGGACAGGGGGCCGCGGATACGCAGTATTTT.

V is TRBV27 and J is TRBJ1-1; a possible D gene is TRBD1 (6 bases). Germline values: CDR1 MNHEY, CDR2 SMNVEV (reference sequence). V was cut by 3 bases and J by 3 bases, with 20 bases left in between. The CDR3 runs 17 residues. CDR3 residues: CASSFQTPGVMDTEAFF. The CDR3 coding sequence is TGTGCCAGCAGTTTCCAAACGCCAGGGGTAATGGACACTGAAGCTTTCTTT.

This clonotype was seen only once. The chain employs TRBV28 and TRBJ2-1; 12 bases match TRBD2. V lost 5 bases to trimming and J lost 4 bases; unmatched junction nucleotides: 9. This CDR3 is 17 amino acids long. CDR1 and CDR2 (germline): MDHEN, SYDVKM. CDR3 sequence (DNA): TGTGCCAGCAGTCCCCGCCGGACTAGCGGGGCATACAATGAGCAGTTCTTC. Translation: CASSPRRTSGAYNEQFF.

This clonotype occurred once. The rearrangement links TRBV7-9 to TRBJ1-1; D gene unclear. Deletions cut 5 bases from V and 1 base from J, with 11 bases between. The CDR3 covers 14 residues. Germline V gene data show CDR1 as SEHNR and CDR2 as FQNEAQ (reference sequence). CDR3 sequence: CASSPPRANTEAFF. The DNA of the CDR3 is TGTGCCAGCAGCCCGCCGCGGGCGAACACTGAAGCTTTCTTT.

V usage is TRBV9 and J usage is TRBJ2-3, with 10 bases matching TRBD1. The ends lost 4 bases at V and 4 bases at J; junction bases unmatched: 9. Germline V CDR1 and CDR2: SGDLS, YYNGEE. The CDR3 totals 16 residues. CDR3 region: CASSYRDRGLADTQYF. In DNA, the CDR3 is TGTGCCAGCAGCTACCGGGACAGGGGTTTAGCAGATACGCAGTATTTT.

The CDR3 DNA sequence: TGTGCCAGCCACGACGGCCCCTATGGCTACACCTTC. Protein sequence: CASHDGPYGYTF. This chain connects TRBV5-6 to TRBJ1-2, with D unresolved. From germline, CDR1 is SGHDT and CDR2 YYEEEE. Trimming removed 7 bases at V and 4 bases at J, with 11 bases between. CDR3 length: 12 residues.